The clone carrying this TCR beta chain was seen repeatedly, ten times or more. No antigen is known for it. The germline and genes are mouse ones. The sequenced fragment ends 4 residues before the CDR3 boundary, so the rest is inferred from the germline J gene. Once RNA had been extracted, it was reverse transcribed into cDNA to act as the sequencing template. Data came from immunoSEQ multiplex PCR; TCRdb stores just in-frame clones and leaves some out. The sample has over 8,500 clones, none seen only once. This CDR3 has 17 residues. Germline assignment: CDR1 LGHNA and CDR2 YNLKQL (reference sequence). V was clipped by 0 bases and J by 0 bases, with 13 bases between them. A panel of CD4, CD8alpha, NKG2D, NKG2ACE and other markers served to sort pooled cutaneous lymph node cells. This record comes from a study of CD8+ T cells in alopecia areata. Study as a whole: Female C3H/HeJ mice aged roughly 7-10 weeks received skin from spontaneously alopecic C3H/HeJ graft donors aged about 6-13 months. Regarding the study as a whole: In patients, TCRs were shared less clearly than in mice, and HLA may possibly be involved. Lesional tissue from the scalp (especially in alopecia totalis/universalis) showed higher clonality than normal scalp. Besides other cells, scalp samples also yield sequences of resident alphabeta T cells from normal skin.

Material: CD8+ T cells sorted from a lymph node. The chain recombines TRBV5 with TRBJ2-4; D is possibly TRBD2 (6 bases). The source is a C3H/HeJ mouse with alopecia areata. The strain's MHC: H2-k. CDR3 region: CASSQEGGGGSQNTLYF. CDR3 DNA, as far as it was read: TGTGCCAGCAGCCAAGAAGGTGGGGGAGGGAGTCAAAAC.